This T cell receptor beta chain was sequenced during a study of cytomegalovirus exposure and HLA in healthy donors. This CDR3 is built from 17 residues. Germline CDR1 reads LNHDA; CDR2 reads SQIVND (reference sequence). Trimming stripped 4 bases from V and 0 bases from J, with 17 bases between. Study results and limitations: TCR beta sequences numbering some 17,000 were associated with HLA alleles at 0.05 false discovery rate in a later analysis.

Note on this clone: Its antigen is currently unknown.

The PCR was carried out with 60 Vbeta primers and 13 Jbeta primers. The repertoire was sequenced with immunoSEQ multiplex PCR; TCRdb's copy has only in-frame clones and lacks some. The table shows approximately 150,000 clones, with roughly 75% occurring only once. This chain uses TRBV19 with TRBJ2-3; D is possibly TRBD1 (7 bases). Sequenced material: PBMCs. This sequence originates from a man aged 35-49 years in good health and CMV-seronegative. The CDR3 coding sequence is TGTGCCAGTAGTACGGGCGGGACCAGGGGGAGCACAGATACGCAGTATTTT. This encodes CASSTGGTRGSTDTQYF.